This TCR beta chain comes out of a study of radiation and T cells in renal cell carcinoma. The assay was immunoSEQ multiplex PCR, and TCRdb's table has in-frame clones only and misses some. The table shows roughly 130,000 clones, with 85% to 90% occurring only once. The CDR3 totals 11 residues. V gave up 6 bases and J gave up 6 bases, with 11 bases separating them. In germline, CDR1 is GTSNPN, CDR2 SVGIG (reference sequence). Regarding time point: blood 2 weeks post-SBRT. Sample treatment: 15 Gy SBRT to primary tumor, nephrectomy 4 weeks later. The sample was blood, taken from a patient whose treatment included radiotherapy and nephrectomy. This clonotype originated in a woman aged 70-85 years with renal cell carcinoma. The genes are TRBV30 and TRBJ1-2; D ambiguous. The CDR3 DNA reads TGTGCCTGTACAAAGGGTCATGGCTACACCTTC. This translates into CACTKGHGYTF. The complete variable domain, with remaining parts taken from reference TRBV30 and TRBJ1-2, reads SQTIHQWPATLVQPVGSPLSLECTVEGTSNPNLYWYRQAAGRGLQLLFYSVGIGQISSEVPQNLSASRPQDRQFILSSKKLLLSDSGFYLCACTKGHGYTFGSGTRLTVV.